The entry below gives a single T cell receptor (beta chain) sequence along with its context. Its recognized antigen is unknown. Base qualities are not at hand, and no much larger clone is one base apart. The data are from a study of blood T cell repertoires in COVID-19 (TCRdb year 2020). With regard to the full study: Samples covering the acute and convalescent phases of COVID-19 were provided by collaborators in the United States, Italy and Spain. Where available, HLA class I and class II types were obtained from metadata supplied by the sample provider rather than from assay-based typing. The prospective study material was composed of cDNA or gDNA derived from T cells, B-cell-depleted T cells, or PBMCs. A freely available public database, intended as a resource for researchers studying the immune response to SARS-CoV-2, is where the repertoires were released. The samples were drawn from the first 160 participants of the ongoing ImmuneRACE study and from 950 to 1,500 subjects provided by 6 global collaborators. The dataset comprised deeply sampled blood TCRbeta repertoires from subjects exposed to, actively infected with, or recovered from COVID-19. The sample metadata nearly always contained a de-identified subject ID, COVID-19 status, age in years and sex.

The immunoSEQ Assay, a bias-controlled multiplex PCR, was used to amplify TCRbeta CDR3 regions from genomic DNA. As for the original processing: Within the assay, amplification of reference gene primers was used to estimate how many nucleated cells each sample contained. To quantify the absolute abundance of each unique TCRbeta CDR3 rearrangement, sequence reads were collapsed and filtered. For each sample, productive Simpson clonality was calculated by taking the square root of Simpson's diversity index across productive rearrangements. TCRdb took over this immuneACCESS table, retaining in-frame rearrangements with V and J assigned. Such tables are incomplete; in checked studies, under half of the missing clones stem from an unresolved V gene, and the remainder is unexplained. The D gene and trimming were derived from the DNA, and the V and J assignments and clone size from that table. The sample records under 250,000 clones, just under 90% of which are singletons. The ten largest clones capture about 2.5% of the sample.

What the authors observed across the whole study: How much clinical and demographic metadata was included differed by source and by participant, and the metadata was provided uncurated.

CDR1 is given as SGHTS and CDR2 as YDEGEE, both from the germline V gene. Trimming removed 0 bases from V and 0 bases from J; the gene matches leave 0 bases unexplained. The cysteine opens and the phenylalanine closes a CDR3 of 15 amino acids. The only DNA kept is the CDR3, 45 bases in frame from the first base. In Seattle, one collaborating source enrolled patients while the infection was active and tracked those patients longitudinally over the course of disease. The collaborating institutions used their own protocols to collect whole blood in K2EDTA tubes. For TCRbeta analysis, collaborators shipped samples in one of three forms: frozen whole blood, isolated PBMCs, or DNA extracted from either of those sample types.

This sequence originates from a young man with COVID-19, enrolled during active disease. Source material: peripheral blood. The chain couples TRBV5-8 to TRBJ2-1; 7 nucleotides in the junction match TRBD2. The CDR3 region: CASSLGTSSYNEQFF. The nucleotide sequence reads TGTGCCAGCAGCTTGGGGACTAGCTCCTACAATGAGCAGTTCTTC.